This T cell receptor (beta chain) was recovered during a study of T cells in Graves' hyperthyroidism and ophthalmopathy. This clonotype was seen at least ten times. The target antigen is unknown. It was RNA transcripts that yielded the amplified TCR beta CDR3 regions. Initially, a first-round RT-PCR of the TCR CDR3 employed the HTBI primer set. TCRdb re-called the multiplex PCR reads through MiXCR, storing one row per CDR3 protein. This table has 200,000 to 300,000 distinct CDR3 sequences, around 25% appearing once. Germline CDR1 is DFQATT and CDR2 is SNEGSKA (reference sequence). With 6 bases clipped from V and 3 bases from J, the junction kept 11 bases outside the gene matches. CDR3 length: 16 amino acids. Study results and limitations: A 13 V-J signature model discriminated ophthalmopathy versus stable hyperthyroidism.

Patients with uncontrolled infections, other autoimmune diseases, pregnancy or lactation were excluded. Diagnoses were established using clinical symptoms, serum thyroxine and TRAb, thyroid ultrasound and orbital computed tomography. This sample holds PBMCs from roughly 10 ml fresh peripheral blood. The TCR was taken from a woman between 40 and 50 years old with Graves' ophthalmopathy. The material sequenced was blood. The chain employs TRBV20-1 and TRBJ1-2; 12 bases match TRBD1. CDR3 DNA sequence: TGCAGTGCCCACACCGGGACAGGGGGCCTGGACTATGGCTACACCTTC. Its translation: CSAHTGTGGLDYGYTF.